This TCR beta chain was captured by sequencing in a study of blood T cells in healthy people across ages. Study-wide results and limits: Estimated diversity, derived from one million T cells, was regarded as an underestimate. When set beside aged donors, long-lived donors presented more naive CD4+ cells and higher diversity.

This clonotype was seen more than once but under ten times. The target antigen is unknown. Trimming left V 6 bases short and J 4 bases short, with 28 bases between. The CDR3 has 17 residues. Germline V gene lookup returns CDR1 DFQATT and CDR2 SNEGSKA (reference sequence). PCR was performed a second time for roughly 7 to 12 cycles using a sample-barcoded 5' primer and a J-beta primer mix. The authors tagged each cDNA molecule using a template-switch adaptor with 12 random nucleotides. TCRdb used MiXCR to reprocess the 5' RACE reads, holding one entry per CDR3 protein. The sample lists 650,000 to 700,000 distinct CDR3 sequences; approximately 31% were seen once.

The clonotype originates from a woman of 80 years or more in good health. The sequenced sample consisted of blood. The genes are TRBV20-1 and TRBJ2-7; possible D gene TRBD1, 8 bases. The CDR3 sequence: CSALMVGGTGRGYEQYF. The CDR3 DNA sequence: TGCAGTGCCCTAATGGTGGGGGGGACAGGACGAGGTTACGAGCAGTACTTC.